A selection of T cell receptor beta chains follows, all from one sample in a study of CXCR4 blockade with PD-1 therapy in pancreatic cancer. Produced via immunoSEQ multiplex PCR; TCRdb's table is partial and in-frame only. The data show 8,700 or so clones, around 50% seen once. Sequences were obtained from tumor tissue. All receptors derive from a human donor with pancreatic ductal adenocarcinoma. Each CDR3 is given with its conserved first and last residue. Fields, in order: CDR3 protein, CDR3 DNA, J gene, D gene, clone size, V gene. D genes are given only for firm matches. Size is omitted from some rows. Given values are once, few, many or a class for expanded clones.

cdr3_aa: CASRGGNIQYF; cdr3_nt: TGTGCCAGTAGGGGGGGCAACATTCAGTACTTC; j_call: TRBJ2-4; d_call: NA; clone_size: NA; v_call: TRBV19
cdr3_aa: CATSSIDGTASYEQYF; cdr3_nt: TGTGCCACCAGCAGTATAGATGGGACGGCCTCCTACGAGCAGTACTTC; j_call: TRBJ2-7; d_call: NA; clone_size: NA; v_call: TRBV15
cdr3_aa: CASSLGDRTGELFF; cdr3_nt: TGTGCCAGCAGCTTAGGCGACAGGACCGGGGAGCTGTTTTTT; j_call: TRBJ2-2; d_call: NA; clone_size: few; v_call: TRBV11-3
cdr3_aa: CASSQVYTGELFF; cdr3_nt: TGTGCCAGCAGCCAAGTATATACCGGGGAGCTGTTTTTT; j_call: TRBJ2-2; d_call: NA; clone_size: few; v_call: TRBV14
cdr3_aa: CASAAFSGNTIYF; cdr3_nt: TGTGCCAGCGCCGCATTCTCTGGAAACACCATATATTTT; j_call: TRBJ1-3; d_call: NA; clone_size: NA; v_call: TRBV14
cdr3_aa: CASSLGGHDAPQHF; cdr3_nt: TGTGCCAGCAGTCTGGGGGGTCACGACGCGCCCCAGCATTTT; j_call: TRBJ1-5; d_call: NA; clone_size: NA; v_call: TRBV25-1
cdr3_aa: CASGHDRGYGNTEAFF; cdr3_nt: TGTGCTAGTGGCCATGACAGGGGATATGGAAACACTGAAGCTTTCTTT; j_call: TRBJ1-1; d_call: TRBD1; clone_size: NA; v_call: TRBV12-5
cdr3_aa: CASSQNEGETQYF; cdr3_nt: TGTGCCAGCAGCCAAAATGAGGGAGAGACCCAGTACTTC; j_call: TRBJ2-5; d_call: NA; clone_size: once; v_call: TRBV14
cdr3_aa: CASSINLAPDTQYF; cdr3_nt: TGTGCCAGTAGTATAAACCTAGCTCCCGATACGCAGTATTTT; j_call: TRBJ2-3; d_call: NA; clone_size: NA; v_call: TRBV19
cdr3_aa: CASSLSGRNYGYTF; cdr3_nt: TGTGCCAGCAGTTTATCCGGACGGAACTATGGCTACACCTTC; j_call: TRBJ1-2; d_call: NA; clone_size: NA; v_call: TRBV28
cdr3_aa: CASSMGGRGWNEQFF; cdr3_nt: TGTGCCAGTAGTATGGGGGGGAGAGGTTGGAATGAGCAGTTCTTC; j_call: TRBJ2-1; d_call: TRBD2; clone_size: NA; v_call: TRBV19
cdr3_aa: CSVVAGGPDTQYF; cdr3_nt: TGCAGCGTTGTAGCGGGGGGGCCTGATACGCAGTATTTT; j_call: TRBJ2-3; d_call: TRBD2; clone_size: NA; v_call: TRBV29-1
cdr3_aa: CSVADVGGGKTQYF; cdr3_nt: TGCAGCGTTGCCGATGTGGGGGGAGGAAAGACCCAGTACTTC; j_call: TRBJ2-5; d_call: NA; clone_size: NA; v_call: TRBV29-1
cdr3_aa: CASSIGLAGDYEQYF; cdr3_nt: TGTGCCAGTAGTATCGGGCTAGCGGGAGACTACGAGCAGTACTTC; j_call: TRBJ2-7; d_call: TRBD2; clone_size: NA; v_call: TRBV19
cdr3_aa: CASSYSKSGVTYNEQFF; cdr3_nt: TGTGCCAGCAGTTACTCAAAATCGGGGGTGACCTACAATGAGCAGTTCTTC; j_call: TRBJ2-1; d_call: NA; clone_size: NA; v_call: TRBV6-7